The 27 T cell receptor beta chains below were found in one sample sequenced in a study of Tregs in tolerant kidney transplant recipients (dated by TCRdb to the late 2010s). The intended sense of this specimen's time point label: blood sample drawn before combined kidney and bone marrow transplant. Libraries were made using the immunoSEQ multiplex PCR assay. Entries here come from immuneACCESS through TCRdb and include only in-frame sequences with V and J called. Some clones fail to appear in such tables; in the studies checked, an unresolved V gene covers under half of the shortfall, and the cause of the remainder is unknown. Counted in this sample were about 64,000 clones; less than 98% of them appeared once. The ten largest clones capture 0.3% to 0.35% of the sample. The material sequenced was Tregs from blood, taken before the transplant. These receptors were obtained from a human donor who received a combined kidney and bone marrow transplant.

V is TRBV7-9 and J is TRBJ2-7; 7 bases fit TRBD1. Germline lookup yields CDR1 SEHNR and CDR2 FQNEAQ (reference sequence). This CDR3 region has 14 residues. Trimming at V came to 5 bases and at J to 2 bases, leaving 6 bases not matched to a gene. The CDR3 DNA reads TGTGCCAGCAGCCCCACAGGGGTTACCTACGAGCAGTACTTC. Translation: CASSPTGVTYEQYF. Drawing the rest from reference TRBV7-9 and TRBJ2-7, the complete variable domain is DTGVSQNPRHKITKRGQNVTFRCDPISEHNRLYWYRQTLGQGPEFLTYFQNEAQLEKSRLLSDRFSAERPKGSFSTLEIQRTEQGDSAMYLCASSPTGVTYEQYFGPGTRLTVT.

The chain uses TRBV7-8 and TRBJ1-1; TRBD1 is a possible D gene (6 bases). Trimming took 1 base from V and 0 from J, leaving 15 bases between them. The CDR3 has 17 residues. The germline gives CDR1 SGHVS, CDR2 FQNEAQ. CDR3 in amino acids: CASSLDRTVIMNTEAFF. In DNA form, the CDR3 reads TGTGCCAGCAGCTTAGACCGGACAGTGATCATGAACACTGAAGCTTTCTTT.

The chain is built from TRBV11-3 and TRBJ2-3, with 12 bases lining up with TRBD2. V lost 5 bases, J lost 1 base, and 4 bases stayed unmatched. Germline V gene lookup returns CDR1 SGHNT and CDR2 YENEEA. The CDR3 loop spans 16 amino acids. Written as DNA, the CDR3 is TGTGCCAGCAGCCAACTAGCGGGAGGTGGCACAGATACGCAGTATTTT. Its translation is CASSQLAGGGTDTQYF.

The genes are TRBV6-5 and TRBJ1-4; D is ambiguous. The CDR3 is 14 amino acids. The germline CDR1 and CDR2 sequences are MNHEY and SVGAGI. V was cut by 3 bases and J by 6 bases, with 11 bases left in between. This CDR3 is CASSYFTGDEKLFF. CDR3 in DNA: TGTGCCAGCAGTTATTTCACGGGTGATGAAAAACTGTTTTTT.

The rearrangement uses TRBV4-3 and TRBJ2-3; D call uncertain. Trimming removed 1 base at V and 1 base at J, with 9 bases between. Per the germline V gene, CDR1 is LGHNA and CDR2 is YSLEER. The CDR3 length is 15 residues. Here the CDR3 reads CASSQVLRRTDTQYF. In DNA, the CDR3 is TGCGCCAGCAGCCAAGTCCTACGTCGCACAGATACGCAGTATTTT.

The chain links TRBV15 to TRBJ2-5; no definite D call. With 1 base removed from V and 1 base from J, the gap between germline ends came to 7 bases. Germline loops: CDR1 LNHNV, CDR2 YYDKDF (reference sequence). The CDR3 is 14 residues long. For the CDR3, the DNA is TGTGCCACCAGCAGAGGACTTTTCCAAGAGACCCAGTACTTC. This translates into CATSRGLFQETQYF. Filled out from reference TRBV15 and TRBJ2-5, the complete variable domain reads DAMVIQNPRYQVTQFGKPVTLSCSQTLNHNVMYWYQQKSSQAPKLLFHYYDKDFNNEADTPDNFQSRRPNTSFCFLDIRSPGLGDTAMYLCATSRGLFQETQYFGPGTRLLVL.

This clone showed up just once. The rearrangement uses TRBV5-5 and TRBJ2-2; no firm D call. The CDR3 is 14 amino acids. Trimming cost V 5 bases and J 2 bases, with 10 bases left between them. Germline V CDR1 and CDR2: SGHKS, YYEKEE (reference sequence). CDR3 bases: TGTGCCAGCAGTCCCCATCAAAACACCGGGGAGCTGTTTTTT. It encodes CASSPHQNTGELFF.

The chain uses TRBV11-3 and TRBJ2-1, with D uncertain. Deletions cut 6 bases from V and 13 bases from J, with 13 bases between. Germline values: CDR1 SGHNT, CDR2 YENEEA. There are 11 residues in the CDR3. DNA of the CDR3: TGTGCCAGCAGTTTTACTAATACACAGTTCTTC. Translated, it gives CASSFTNTQFF.

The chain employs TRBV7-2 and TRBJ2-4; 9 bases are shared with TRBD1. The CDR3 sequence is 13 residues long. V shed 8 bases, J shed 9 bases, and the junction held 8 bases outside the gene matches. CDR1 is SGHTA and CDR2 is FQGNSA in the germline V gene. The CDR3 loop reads CASSRTGVGIQYF. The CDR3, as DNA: TGTGCCAGCTCCCGGACAGGGGTCGGCATTCAGTACTTC.

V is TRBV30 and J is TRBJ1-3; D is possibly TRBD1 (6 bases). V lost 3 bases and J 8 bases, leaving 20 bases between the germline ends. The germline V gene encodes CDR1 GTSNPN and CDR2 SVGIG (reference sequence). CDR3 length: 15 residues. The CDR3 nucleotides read TGTGCCTGGAGACCGACCGGGAAGGGGGTCTACACCATATATTTT. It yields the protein CAWRPTGKGVYTIYF.

CDR3 sequence (DNA): TGTGCCAGCAGGTCGGGTGGCTACACCTTC. It codes for CASRSGGYTF. The rearrangement joins TRBV6-1 to TRBJ1-2; D uncertain. This CDR3 is 10 amino acids long. Looked up from germline, CDR1 is MNHNS and CDR2 is SASEGT. With 6 bases removed from V and 7 bases from J, the gap between germline ends came to 6 bases.

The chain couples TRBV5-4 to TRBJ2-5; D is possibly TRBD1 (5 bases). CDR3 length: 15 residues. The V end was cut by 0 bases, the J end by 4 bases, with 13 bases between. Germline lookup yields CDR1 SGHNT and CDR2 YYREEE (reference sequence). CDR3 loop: CASSLEYRQGETQYF. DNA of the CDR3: TGTGCCAGCAGCTTGGAATACAGGCAAGGAGAGACCCAGTACTTC.

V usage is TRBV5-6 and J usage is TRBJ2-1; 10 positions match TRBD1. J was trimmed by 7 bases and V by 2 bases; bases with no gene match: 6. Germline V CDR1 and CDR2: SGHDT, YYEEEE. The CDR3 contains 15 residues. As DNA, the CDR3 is TGTGCCAGCAGCTTAGACAGGGGGCTCGGGAATGAGCAGTTCTTC. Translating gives CASSLDRGLGNEQFF.

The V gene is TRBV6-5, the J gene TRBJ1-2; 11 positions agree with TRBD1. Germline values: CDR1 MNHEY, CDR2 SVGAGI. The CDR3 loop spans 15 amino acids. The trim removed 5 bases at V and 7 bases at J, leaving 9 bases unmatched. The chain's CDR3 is CASSPTRDRGSGYTF. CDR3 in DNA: TGTGCCAGCAGTCCTACTCGGGACAGGGGGTCTGGCTACACCTTC.

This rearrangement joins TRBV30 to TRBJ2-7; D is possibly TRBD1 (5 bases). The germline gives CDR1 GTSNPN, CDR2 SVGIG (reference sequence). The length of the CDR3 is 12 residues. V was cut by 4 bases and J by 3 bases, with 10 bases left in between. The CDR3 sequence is CAWTTGFYEQYF. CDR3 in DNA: TGTGCCTGGACCACAGGTTTCTACGAGCAGTACTTC.

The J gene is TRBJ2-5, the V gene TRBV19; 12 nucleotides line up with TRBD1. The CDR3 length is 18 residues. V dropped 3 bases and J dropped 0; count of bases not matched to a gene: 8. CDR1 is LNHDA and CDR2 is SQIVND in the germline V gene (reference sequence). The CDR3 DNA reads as TGTGCCAGTAGTATGGGACAGGGGGCCCTTCCAAACCAAGAGACCCAGTACTTC. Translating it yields CASSMGQGALPNQETQYF.

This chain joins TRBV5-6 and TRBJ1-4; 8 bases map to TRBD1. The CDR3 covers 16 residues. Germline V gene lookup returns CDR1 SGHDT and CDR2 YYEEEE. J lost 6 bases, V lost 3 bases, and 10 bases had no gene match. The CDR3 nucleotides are TGTGCCAGCAGCTCACTTTTGAGACAGGGGTATGAAAAACTGTTTTTT. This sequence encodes CASSSLLRQGYEKLFF.

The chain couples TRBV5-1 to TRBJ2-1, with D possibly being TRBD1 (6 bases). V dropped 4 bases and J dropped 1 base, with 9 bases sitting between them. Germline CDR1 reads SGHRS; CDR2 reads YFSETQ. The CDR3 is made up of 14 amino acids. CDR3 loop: CASSTQGSYNEQFF. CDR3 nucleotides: TGCGCCAGCAGCACGCAGGGGTCCTACAATGAGCAGTTCTTC. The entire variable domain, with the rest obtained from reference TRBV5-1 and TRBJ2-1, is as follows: KAGVTQTPRYLIKTRGQQVTLSCSPISGHRSVSWYQQTPGQGLQFLFEYFSETQRNKGNFPGRFSGRQFSNSRSEMNVSTLELGDSALYLCASSTQGSYNEQFFGPGTRLTVL.

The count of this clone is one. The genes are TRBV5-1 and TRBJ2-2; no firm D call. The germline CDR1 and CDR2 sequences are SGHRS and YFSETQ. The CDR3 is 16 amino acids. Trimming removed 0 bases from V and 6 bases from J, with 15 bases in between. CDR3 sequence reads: CASSLDGGLWAGELFF. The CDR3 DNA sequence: TGCGCCAGCAGCTTGGACGGTGGGCTATGGGCCGGGGAGCTGTTTTTT.

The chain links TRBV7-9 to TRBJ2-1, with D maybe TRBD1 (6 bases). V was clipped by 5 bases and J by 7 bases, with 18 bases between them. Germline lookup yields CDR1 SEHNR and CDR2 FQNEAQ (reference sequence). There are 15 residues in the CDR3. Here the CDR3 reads CASSPMTAQGNEQFF. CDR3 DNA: TGTGCCAGCAGCCCAATGACAGCCCAGGGGAATGAGCAGTTCTTC. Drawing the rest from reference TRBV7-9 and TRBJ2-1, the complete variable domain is DTGVSQNPRHKITKRGQNVTFRCDPISEHNRLYWYRQTLGQGPEFLTYFQNEAQLEKSRLLSDRFSAERPKGSFSTLEIQRTEQGDSAMYLCASSPMTAQGNEQFFGPGTRLTVL.

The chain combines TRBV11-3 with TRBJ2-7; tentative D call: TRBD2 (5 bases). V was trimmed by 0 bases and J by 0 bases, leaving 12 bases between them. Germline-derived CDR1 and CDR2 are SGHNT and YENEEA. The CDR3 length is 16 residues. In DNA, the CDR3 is TGTGCCAGCAGCTTAGAGCCTAGCCTCAGCTCCTACGAGCAGTACTTC. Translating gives CASSLEPSLSSYEQYF. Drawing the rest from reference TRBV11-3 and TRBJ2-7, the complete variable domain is EAGVVQSPRYKIIEKKQPVAFWCNPISGHNTLYWYLQNLGQGPELLIRYENEEAVDDSQLPKDRFSAERLKGVDSTLKIQPAELGDSAVYLCASSLEPSLSSYEQYFGPGTRLTVT.

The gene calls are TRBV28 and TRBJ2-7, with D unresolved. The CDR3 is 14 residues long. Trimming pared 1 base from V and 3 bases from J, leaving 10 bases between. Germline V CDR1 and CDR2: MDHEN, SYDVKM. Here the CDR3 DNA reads TGTGCCAGCAGTTTATTTTGGCGGAGCTACGAGCAGTACTTC. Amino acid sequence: CASSLFWRSYEQYF. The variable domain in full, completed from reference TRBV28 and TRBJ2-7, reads DVKVTQSSRYLVKRTGEKVFLECVQDMDHENMFWYRQDPGLGLRLIYFSYDVKMKEKGDIPEGYSVSREKKERFSLILESASTNQTSMYLCASSLFWRSYEQYFGPGTRLTVT.

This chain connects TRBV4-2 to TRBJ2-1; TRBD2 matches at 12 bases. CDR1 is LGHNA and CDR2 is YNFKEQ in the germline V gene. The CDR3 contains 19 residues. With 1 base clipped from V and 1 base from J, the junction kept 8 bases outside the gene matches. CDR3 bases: TGTGCCAGCAGCCAAGGACTAGCGGGAGTTTATTTGTCCTACAATGAGCAGTTCTTC. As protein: CASSQGLAGVYLSYNEQFF.

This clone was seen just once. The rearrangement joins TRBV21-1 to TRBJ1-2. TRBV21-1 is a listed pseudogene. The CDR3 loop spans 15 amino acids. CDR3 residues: CASSKVWEGNYGYTF. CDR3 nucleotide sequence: TGTGCCAGCAGCAAAGTTTGGGAGGGGAACTATGGCTACACCTTC.

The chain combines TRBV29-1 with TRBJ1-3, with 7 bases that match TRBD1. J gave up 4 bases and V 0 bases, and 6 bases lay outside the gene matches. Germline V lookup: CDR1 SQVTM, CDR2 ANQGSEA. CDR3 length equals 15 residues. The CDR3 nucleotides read TGCAGCGTTGAAGAGATAGGGGGCCTCGGAAACACCATATATTTT. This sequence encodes CSVEEIGGLGNTIYF.

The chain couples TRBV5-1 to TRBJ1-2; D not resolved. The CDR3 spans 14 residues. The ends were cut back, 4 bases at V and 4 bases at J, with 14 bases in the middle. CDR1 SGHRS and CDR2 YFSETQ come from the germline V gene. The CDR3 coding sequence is TGCGCCAGCAGCCTAGGGAGTGTGGGCTATGGCTACACCTTC. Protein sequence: CASSLGSVGYGYTF.

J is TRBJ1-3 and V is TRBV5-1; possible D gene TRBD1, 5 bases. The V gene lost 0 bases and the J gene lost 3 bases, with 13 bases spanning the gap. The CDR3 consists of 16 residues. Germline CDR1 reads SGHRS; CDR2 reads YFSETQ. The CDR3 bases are TGCGCCAGCAGCTTGGCCGGGAGGGGCGGTGGAAACACCATATATTTT. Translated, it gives CASSLAGRGGGNTIYF. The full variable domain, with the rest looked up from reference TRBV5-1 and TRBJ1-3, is KAGVTQTPRYLIKTRGQQVTLSCSPISGHRSVSWYQQTPGQGLQFLFEYFSETQRNKGNFPGRFSGRQFSNSRSEMNVSTLELGDSALYLCASSLAGRGGGNTIYFGEGSWLTVV.